This T cell receptor beta chain was sequenced for a study of blood T cell repertoires in COVID-19. Sequencing was performed with immunoSEQ multiplex PCR; in TCRdb, only in-frame clones are kept and a portion is missing. This table holds 380,000 or so clones, around 87% found once. Trimming pared 0 bases from V and 3 bases from J, leaving 8 bases between. CDR1 GTSNPN and CDR2 SVGIG come from the germline V gene (reference sequence). The CDR3 is made up of 14 amino acids. The sequence came from a man between 25 and 39 years old who had recovered from COVID-19. Material for sequencing was PBMCs or T cells enriched from blood (not recorded which). The genes are TRBV30 and TRBJ2-2; unclear D gene. The CDR3 is CAWSVPGYTGELFF. For the CDR3, the DNA is TGTGCCTGGAGTGTACCCGGGTACACCGGGGAGCTGTTTTTT.